A selection of T cell receptor beta chains follows, all from one sample in a study of a mutant IDH1 vaccine in newly diagnosed glioma. Generated by immunoSEQ multiplex PCR, the TCRdb table keeps only in-frame clones and is missing some. Of about 34,000 clones in the sample, 60% to 85% are singletons; the top ten hold roughly 9%. This sample comprised peripheral blood mononuclear cells (PBMCs), obtained from a glioma patient treated with radiotherapy, temozolomide or both. These receptors were collected from a man aged 50-60 years with glioma. Some clones in this sample may be carry-over from other donors' samples. CDR3s include the opening cysteine and the closing phenylalanine or tryptophan. A D gene is named only where the DNA matches it firmly. Part of the rows lack a size; the others show once, few, many or a class for expanded clones.

v_call: TRBV27
d_call: NA
cdr3_length: 14
j_call: TRBJ1-4
clone_size: NA
cdr3_aa: CASSLRRYNEKLFF
cdr3_nt: TGTGCCAGCAGTCTTCGACGGTATAATGAAAAACTGTTTTTT

v_call: TRBV28
d_call: TRBD1
cdr3_length: 14
j_call: TRBJ2-7
clone_size: NA
cdr3_aa: CASSLVRGYQEQYF
cdr3_nt: TGTGCCAGCAGTCTGGTCAGGGGGTATCAGGAGCAGTACTTC

v_call: TRBV4-3
d_call: NA
cdr3_length: 14
j_call: TRBJ1-5
clone_size: NA
cdr3_aa: CASSQDPFNQPQHF
cdr3_nt: TGCGCCAGCAGCCAAGATCCCTTCAATCAGCCCCAGCATTTT

v_call: TRBV9
d_call: TRBD1
cdr3_length: 17
j_call: TRBJ1-6
clone_size: NA
cdr3_aa: CASSGGQGALKDSPLHF
cdr3_nt: TGTGCCAGCAGCGGGGGACAGGGGGCGCTTAAGGATTCACCCCTCCACTTT

v_call: TRBV27
d_call: TRBD1
cdr3_length: 13
j_call: TRBJ2-7
clone_size: few
cdr3_aa: CASGRDSAYEQYF
cdr3_nt: TGTGCCAGCGGAAGGGACAGCGCCTACGAGCAGTACTTC

v_call: TRBV5-1
d_call: TRBD1
cdr3_length: 16
j_call: TRBJ2-7
clone_size: NA
cdr3_aa: CASSSLLDQSRGEQYF
cdr3_nt: TGCGCCAGCAGCTCCCTCCTGGACCAGAGCAGGGGGGAGCAGTACTTC

v_call: TRBV10-3
d_call: NA
cdr3_length: 13
j_call: TRBJ1-5
clone_size: NA
cdr3_aa: CAISEGRGQPQHF
cdr3_nt: TGTGCCATCAGTGAGGGACGCGGTCAGCCCCAGCATTTT

v_call: TRBV7-2
d_call: NA
cdr3_length: 13
j_call: TRBJ1-5
clone_size: NA
cdr3_aa: CASSADGNQPQHF
cdr3_nt: TGTGCCAGCAGCGCTGACGGCAATCAGCCCCAGCATTTT

v_call: TRBV25-1
d_call: NA
cdr3_length: 11
j_call: TRBJ2-1
clone_size: NA
cdr3_aa: CASSEWRGGFF
cdr3_nt: TGTGCCAGCAGTGAATGGAGGGGGGGGTTCTTC

v_call: TRBV18
d_call: TRBD2
cdr3_length: 16
j_call: TRBJ2-1
clone_size: NA
cdr3_aa: CASSPPSGSRRDEQFF
cdr3_nt: TGTGCCAGCTCACCACCGAGCGGGAGTCGAAGGGATGAGCAGTTCTTC

v_call: TRBV5-5
d_call: NA
cdr3_length: 13
j_call: TRBJ1-6
clone_size: NA
cdr3_aa: CASRNVGDSPLHF
cdr3_nt: TGTGCCAGCAGGAACGTCGGAGATTCACCCCTCCACTTT

v_call: TRBV14
d_call: NA
cdr3_length: 15
j_call: TRBJ2-7
clone_size: NA
cdr3_aa: CASSHIGAGDYEQYF
cdr3_nt: TGTGCCAGCAGCCATATCGGGGCAGGGGACTACGAGCAGTACTTC

v_call: TRBV6-1
d_call: NA
cdr3_length: 16
j_call: TRBJ2-1
clone_size: NA
cdr3_aa: CASSGGEVLAYNEQFF
cdr3_nt: TGTGCCAGCAGTGGGGGGGAGGTCTTAGCCTACAATGAGCAGTTCTTC

v_call: TRBV6-6
d_call: NA
cdr3_length: 16
j_call: TRBJ2-1
clone_size: NA
cdr3_aa: CASVPPGFRGVNEQFF
cdr3_nt: TGTGCCAGCGTCCCCCCCGGGTTTCGGGGAGTCAATGAGCAGTTCTTC

v_call: TRBV30
d_call: TRBD1
cdr3_length: 15
j_call: TRBJ1-2
clone_size: NA
cdr3_aa: CAYWDRAAFNYGYTF
cdr3_nt: TGTGCCTACTGGGACAGGGCGGCATTTAACTATGGCTACACCTTC

v_call: TRBV30
d_call: NA
cdr3_length: 11
j_call: TRBJ2-2
clone_size: once
cdr3_aa: CAWANTGELFF
cdr3_nt: TGTGCCTGGGCGAACACCGGGGAGCTGTTTTTT

v_call: TRBV6-1
d_call: NA
cdr3_length: 8
j_call: TRBJ2-5
clone_size: NA
cdr3_aa: CASGQGYF
cdr3_nt: TGTGCCAGCGGGCAGGGGTACTTC

v_call: TRBV6-1
d_call: NA
cdr3_length: 14
j_call: TRBJ1-3
clone_size: NA
cdr3_aa: CASSEMVAGNTIYF
cdr3_nt: TGTGCCAGCAGTGAAATGGTGGCTGGAAACACCATATATTTT

v_call: TRBV7-3
d_call: TRBD2
cdr3_length: 15
j_call: TRBJ2-1
clone_size: once
cdr3_aa: CASSLTSGGADEQFF
cdr3_nt: TGTGCCAGCAGCCTAACTAGCGGGGGGGCAGATGAGCAGTTCTTC

v_call: TRBV6-1
d_call: NA
cdr3_length: 11
j_call: TRBJ1-2
clone_size: NA
cdr3_aa: CASSGEGGYTF
cdr3_nt: TGTGCCAGCAGTGGAGAGGGTGGCTACACCTTC

v_call: TRBV6-6
d_call: TRBD1
cdr3_length: 15
j_call: TRBJ1-6
clone_size: NA
cdr3_aa: CASRLVDRGGPPLHF
cdr3_nt: TGTGCCAGCAGACTAGTAGACAGGGGTGGACCACCCCTCCACTTT

v_call: TRBV5-4
d_call: TRBD2
cdr3_length: 16
j_call: TRBJ2-5
clone_size: NA
cdr3_aa: CASSSSPGLAVLTQYF
cdr3_nt: TGTGCCAGCAGCTCCTCTCCCGGACTAGCGGTATTGACCCAGTACTTC

v_call: TRBV11-3
d_call: NA
cdr3_length: 13
j_call: TRBJ2-7
clone_size: NA
cdr3_aa: CASSSPGHYEQYF
cdr3_nt: TGTGCCAGCAGTTCCCCGGGACACTACGAGCAGTACTTC

v_call: TRBV7-2
d_call: NA
cdr3_length: 12
j_call: TRBJ1-5
clone_size: NA
cdr3_aa: CASSLQGLPQHF
cdr3_nt: TGTGCCAGCAGCTTACAGGGGCTGCCCCAGCATTTT

v_call: TRBV27
d_call: NA
cdr3_length: 16
j_call: TRBJ2-7
clone_size: NA
cdr3_aa: CASSLSGRSEEYEQYF
cdr3_nt: TGTGCCAGCAGTTTATCGGGCAGGAGTGAGGAGTACGAGCAGTACTTC

v_call: TRBV5-1
d_call: NA
cdr3_length: 13
j_call: TRBJ1-1
clone_size: NA
cdr3_aa: CASSPRFNTEAFF
cdr3_nt: TGCGCCAGCAGCCCCCGATTTAACACTGAAGCTTTCTTT

v_call: TRBV6-1
d_call: TRBD1
cdr3_length: 16
j_call: TRBJ1-5
clone_size: once
cdr3_aa: CASSELRDSKNQPQHF
cdr3_nt: TGTGCCAGCAGTGAACTGAGGGACAGCAAAAATCAGCCCCAGCATTTT

v_call: TRBV7-2
d_call: TRBD1
cdr3_length: 14
j_call: TRBJ2-1
clone_size: NA
cdr3_aa: CASRPDRASNEQFF
cdr3_nt: TGTGCCAGCAGACCGGACAGGGCGAGCAATGAGCAGTTCTTC

v_call: TRBV6-1
d_call: TRBD1
cdr3_length: 13
j_call: TRBJ1-1
clone_size: NA
cdr3_aa: CASKGTENTEAFF
cdr3_nt: TGTGCCAGCAAGGGGACAGAGAACACTGAAGCTTTCTTT

v_call: TRBV28
d_call: NA
cdr3_length: 14
j_call: TRBJ2-3
clone_size: once
cdr3_aa: CASSLSGFVYTQYF
cdr3_nt: TGTGCCAGCAGTTTATCGGGGTTCGTATATACGCAGTATTTT

v_call: TRBV30
d_call: NA
cdr3_length: 11
j_call: TRBJ1-2
clone_size: few
cdr3_aa: CAIIRGGGYTF
cdr3_nt: TGTGCTATTATCCGGGGGGGCGGCTACACCTTC

v_call: TRBV28
d_call: NA
cdr3_length: 13
j_call: TRBJ2-2
clone_size: NA
cdr3_aa: CASSWEFTGELFF
cdr3_nt: TGTGCCAGCAGCTGGGAGTTTACCGGGGAGCTGTTTTTT

v_call: TRBV5-1
d_call: NA
cdr3_length: 12
j_call: TRBJ2-1
clone_size: few
cdr3_aa: CASSFEGNEQFF
cdr3_nt: TGCGCCAGCAGCTTTGAGGGGAATGAGCAGTTCTTC

v_call: TRBV19
d_call: NA
cdr3_length: 12
j_call: TRBJ2-7
clone_size: NA
cdr3_aa: CASSIRGGEQYF
cdr3_nt: TGTGCCAGTAGTATCCGAGGGGGCGAGCAGTACTTC

v_call: TRBV11-2
d_call: TRBD2
cdr3_length: 15
j_call: TRBJ2-1
clone_size: NA
cdr3_aa: CASSLMMGGNNEQFF
cdr3_nt: TGTGCCAGCAGCTTAATGATGGGGGGGAACAATGAGCAGTTCTTC

v_call: TRBV10-3
d_call: NA
cdr3_length: 14
j_call: TRBJ1-2
clone_size: NA
cdr3_aa: CAIRPGASSYGYTF
cdr3_nt: TGTGCCATCAGGCCGGGGGCTAGTAGCTATGGCTACACCTTC

v_call: TRBV7-9
d_call: TRBD1
cdr3_length: 15
j_call: TRBJ2-2
clone_size: once
cdr3_aa: CASSSGQGYTGELFF
cdr3_nt: TGTGCCAGCAGCTCGGGACAGGGGTACACCGGGGAGCTGTTTTTT

v_call: TRBV18
d_call: NA
cdr3_length: 15
j_call: TRBJ1-2
clone_size: NA
cdr3_aa: CASSLASDSNYGYTF
cdr3_nt: TGTGCCAGCTCGCTAGCCTCGGACAGTAACTATGGCTACACCTTC

v_call: TRBV6-5
d_call: TRBD1
cdr3_length: 13
j_call: TRBJ1-6
clone_size: NA
cdr3_aa: CASSRQGPSPLHF
cdr3_nt: TGTGCCAGCAGTCGACAGGGCCCTTCACCCCTCCACTTT

v_call: TRBV7-9
d_call: TRBD1
cdr3_length: 13
j_call: TRBJ2-7
clone_size: NA
cdr3_aa: CASSGTGVYEQYF
cdr3_nt: TGTGCCAGCAGCGGGACAGGGGTTTACGAGCAGTACTTC

v_call: TRBV19
d_call: NA
cdr3_length: 13
j_call: TRBJ1-5
clone_size: few
cdr3_aa: CASRDSYNQPQHF
cdr3_nt: TGTGCCAGTAGGGACAGTTACAATCAGCCCCAGCATTTT

v_call: TRBV7-9
d_call: NA
cdr3_length: 15
j_call: TRBJ1-4
clone_size: few
cdr3_aa: CASSLDGPGGEKLFF
cdr3_nt: TGTGCCAGCAGCTTAGACGGGCCAGGCGGTGAAAAACTGTTTTTT

v_call: TRBV10-1
d_call: TRBD1
cdr3_length: 14
j_call: TRBJ2-2
clone_size: NA
cdr3_aa: CASRDRGITGELFF
cdr3_nt: TGCGCCAGCCGGGACAGGGGAATAACCGGGGAGCTGTTTTTT

v_call: TRBV10-2
d_call: NA
cdr3_length: 12
j_call: TRBJ1-4
clone_size: NA
cdr3_aa: CASSATNEKLFF
cdr3_nt: TGCGCCAGCAGTGCAACTAATGAAAAACTGTTTTTT

v_call: TRBV4-1
d_call: NA
cdr3_length: 16
j_call: TRBJ2-2
clone_size: NA
cdr3_aa: CASSPTGEGGTGELFF
cdr3_nt: TGCGCCAGCAGCCCGACAGGGGAGGGGGGGACCGGGGAGCTGTTTTTT

v_call: TRBV6-1
d_call: NA
cdr3_length: 15
j_call: TRBJ2-3
clone_size: NA
cdr3_aa: CASSSSGLGPDTQYF
cdr3_nt: TGTGCCAGCAGTTCGTCCGGACTGGGGCCGGATACGCAGTATTTT

v_call: TRBV28
d_call: NA
cdr3_length: 12
j_call: TRBJ2-7
clone_size: NA
cdr3_aa: CASSLGVYEQYF
cdr3_nt: TGTGCCAGCAGTTTGGGGGTTTACGAGCAGTACTTC

v_call: TRBV30
d_call: NA
cdr3_length: 12
j_call: TRBJ2-3
clone_size: NA
cdr3_aa: CAWSTGQDTQYF
cdr3_nt: TGTGCCTGGAGTACAGGTCAAGATACGCAGTATTTT

v_call: TRBV14
d_call: TRBD1
cdr3_length: 15
j_call: TRBJ1-1
clone_size: NA
cdr3_aa: CASSQDHGRGTEAFF
cdr3_nt: TGTGCCAGCAGCCAAGATCACGGCAGGGGGACTGAAGCTTTCTTT

v_call: TRBV4-1
d_call: TRBD1
cdr3_length: 15
j_call: TRBJ1-5
clone_size: NA
cdr3_aa: CASSPGSGGGQPQHF
cdr3_nt: TGCGCCAGCAGCCCGGGATCAGGGGGCGGACAGCCCCAGCATTTT

v_call: TRBV18
d_call: TRBD1
cdr3_length: 18
j_call: TRBJ1-6
clone_size: NA
cdr3_aa: CASSPGQGAGSYNSPLHF
cdr3_nt: TGTGCCAGCTCCCCAGGACAGGGGGCAGGGTCCTATAATTCACCCCTCCACTTT

v_call: TRBV2
d_call: NA
cdr3_length: 14
j_call: TRBJ1-2
clone_size: NA
cdr3_aa: CASSEGRGGDGYTF
cdr3_nt: TGTGCCAGCAGTGAAGGTAGAGGGGGGGATGGCTACACCTTC

v_call: TRBV7-9
d_call: NA
cdr3_length: 15
j_call: TRBJ2-2
clone_size: NA
cdr3_aa: CASRRKGGNTGELFF
cdr3_nt: TGTGCCAGCCGCCGCAAGGGAGGTAACACCGGGGAGCTGTTTTTT